Below, 24 T cell receptor beta chains from the same sample are listed, as sequenced in a study of control samples from healthy donors and cancer patients. Sequencing was performed with immunoSEQ multiplex PCR; in TCRdb, only in-frame clones are kept and a portion is missing. This sample yields over 150,000 clones, of which around 94% are seen a single time; around 1.5% belongs to the top ten. The specimen sequenced was blood. These receptors were collected from a man aged 25 to 45 in good health.

The rearrangement uses TRBV11-2 and TRBJ1-2, with TRBD1 as a possible D gene (5 bases). This CDR3 region has 16 residues. CDR1 and CDR2 from the germline V gene are SGHAT and FQNNGV. The V and J ends lost 2 bases and 0 bases respectively, with 13 bases between them. The CDR3 coding sequence is TGTGCCAGCAGCTTAACGCCCGGGGGACCTAACTATGGCTACACCTTC. Its protein product is CASSLTPGGPNYGYTF.

The chain uses TRBV9 and TRBJ2-1, with 7 positions matching TRBD1. After removal of 0 bases from V and 7 bases from J, the junction contained 4 bases not matched to a gene. CDR3 length equals 14 residues. The V gene's germline CDR1 is SGDLS and CDR2 YYNGEE. The CDR3 region has the DNA TGTGCCAGCAGCGTAGGACAGGGTGGAAATGAGCAGTTCTTC. Its protein product is CASSVGQGGNEQFF.

This chain joins TRBV10-1 and TRBJ2-7; the D gene could be TRBD1 or TRBD2 (5 bases each). V lost 8 bases and J 7 bases, leaving 18 bases between the germline ends. CDR1 is WNHNN, CDR2 SYGVQD, per germline (reference sequence). The CDR3 extends over 13 amino acids. CDR3 coding DNA: TGCGCCAGCTCTTTGGGGCCCGGGGTGGAGCAGTACTTC. It codes for CASSLGPGVEQYF.

The chain uses TRBV7-8 and TRBJ2-1; D not resolved. Germline V gene data show CDR1 as SGHVS and CDR2 as FQNEAQ. V was trimmed by 5 bases and J by 8 bases, leaving 19 bases between them. This CDR3 has 15 amino acids. For the CDR3, the DNA is TGTGCCAGCAGCCCCACTTTAGATCGGGTTGATGAGCAGTTCTTC. Protein sequence: CASSPTLDRVDEQFF.

This clone appeared once. The CDR3 DNA reads as TGTGCCAGCAGCTTGTACGTCGGACTACAAGGGGAGACCCAGTACTTC. It encodes CASSLYVGLQGETQYF. The rearrangement joins TRBV5-6 to TRBJ2-5; D might be TRBD2 (6 bases). The germline V gene encodes CDR1 SGHDT and CDR2 YYEEEE. The V end lost 1 base, the J end lost 5 bases, and 18 bases lay between the germline ends. CDR3 size: 16 residues.

The chain carries TRBV27 and TRBJ2-1; the D is unclear. Deletions cut 5 bases from V and 2 bases from J, with 13 bases between. The V gene's germline CDR1 is MNHEY and CDR2 SMNVEV (reference sequence). The CDR3 is 15 residues long. The CDR3 spells CASSHSSVAYNEQFF. For the CDR3, the DNA is TGTGCCAGCAGTCACTCCTCGGTCGCCTACAATGAGCAGTTCTTC.

The chain combines TRBV5-1 with TRBJ1-3, with TRBD1 matching 10 bases. J gave up 3 bases and V 4 bases, and 4 bases lay outside the gene matches. The CDR3 has 15 amino acids. Germline V CDR1 and CDR2: SGHRS, YFSETQ. CDR3 sequence: CASSRGQGFGNTIYF. As DNA, the CDR3 is TGCGCCAGCAGCAGGGGACAGGGGTTTGGAAACACCATATATTTT.

The rearrangement links TRBV2 to TRBJ1-2; tentatively, D is TRBD1 (5 bases). The CDR3 extends over 11 amino acids. Germline values: CDR1 SNHLY, CDR2 FYNNEI. V was pared by 5 bases and J by 8 bases, with 9 bases between. Here the CDR3 reads CASSSGHGYTF. The CDR3 DNA sequence: TGTGCCAGCAGTTCAGGGCACGGCTACACCTTC.

The chain joins TRBV7-9 to TRBJ1-4, with D possibly being TRBD1 (5 bases). The CDR3 has 15 residues. Trimming left V 0 bases short and J 7 bases short, with 12 bases between. The germline V gene encodes CDR1 SEHNR and CDR2 FQNEAQ (reference sequence). CDR3 in DNA: TGTGCCAGCAGCTTAGCGCTAAGGGACGGTGAAAAACTGTTTTTT. Protein: CASSLALRDGEKLFF.

The chain combines TRBV10-3 with TRBJ2-5, with 7 bases fitting TRBD1. Trimming removed 5 bases from V and 2 bases from J; junction bases left unmatched: 5. Looked up from germline, CDR1 is ENHRY and CDR2 is SYGVKD. The CDR3 totals 14 residues. CDR3 bases: TGTGCCATCAGTTCCGGACAGGCTCAAGAGACCCAGTACTTC. This codes for CAISSGQAQETQYF.

This chain connects TRBV7-9 to TRBJ1-1; D may be TRBD1 (5 bases). Germline V gene sequence: CDR1 SEHNR, CDR2 FQNEAQ (reference sequence). CDR3 length: 14 residues. Trimming stripped 4 bases from V and 4 bases from J, with 13 bases between. The CDR3 DNA reads as TGTGCCAGCAGCTCACCGGGACTGGCCACTGAAGCTTTCTTT. The encoded protein is CASSSPGLATEAFF.

This rearrangement joins TRBV28 to TRBJ1-4; D ambiguous. Germline loops: CDR1 MDHEN, CDR2 SYDVKM. The CDR3 is 13 amino acids. V was cut by 5 bases and J by 7 bases, with 11 bases left in between. The CDR3 loop is CASSLNLGEKLFF. The CDR3 nucleotides are TGTGCCAGCAGTCTTAATTTGGGTGAAAAACTGTTTTTT.

The genes are TRBV9 and TRBJ2-1; perhaps TRBD2 as D (6 bases). CDR1 and CDR2 from the germline V gene are SGDLS and YYNGEE. Trimming pared 5 bases from V and 8 bases from J, leaving 20 bases between. This CDR3 is built from 15 residues. The CDR3 DNA follows: TGTGCCAGCAGTTCCTCGGGGACTCCGGTATATGAGCAGTTCTTC. Its translation: CASSSSGTPVYEQFF.

The chain uses TRBV7-9 and TRBJ2-2, with a weak D call TRBD2 (5 bases). Trimming stripped 1 base from V and 4 bases from J, with 22 bases between. The CDR3 is 19 residues long. Germline loops: CDR1 SEHNR, CDR2 FQNEAQ (reference sequence). The CDR3 region has the DNA TGTGCCAGCAGCTTAGGTCGGGGTGGTACTGGTTTCTTCACCGGGGAGCTGTTTTTT. Translated, it gives CASSLGRGGTGFFTGELFF.

The genes are TRBV27 and TRBJ2-1; D not certain. The germline V gene encodes CDR1 MNHEY and CDR2 SMNVEV (reference sequence). Between the trimmed V and J ends, which lost 7 bases and 0 bases, there was a span of 13 bases. CDR3 length equals 15 residues. CDR3 sequence (DNA): TGTGCCAGCATTCCCCGGTACAGCTCCTACAATGAGCAGTTCTTC. Its protein product is CASIPRYSSYNEQFF.

This chain connects TRBV12-3 or TRBV12-4 to TRBJ1-2; no clear D. CDR3 size: 13 residues. V lost 8 bases, J lost 8 bases, and 18 bases lay in between. The CDR3 DNA reads as TGTGCCAGCTTAAAGGCAAGCTCTATGGGCTACACCTTC. It encodes CASLKASSMGYTF.

This chain connects TRBV2 to TRBJ1-1, with a possible D match to TRBD1 (5 bases). In germline, CDR1 is SNHLY, CDR2 FYNNEI. Trimming cost V 0 bases and J 11 bases, with 16 bases left between them. CDR3 length: 14 residues. The CDR3 loop reads CASSEAPAPGEAFF. CDR3 nucleotide sequence: TGTGCCAGCAGTGAAGCGCCGGCCCCGGGGGAGGCTTTCTTT.

The rearrangement uses TRBV30 and TRBJ1-1; D is perhaps TRBD1 (6 bases). Between the trimmed V and J ends, which lost 2 bases and 0 bases, there was a span of 7 bases. The CDR3 has 13 residues. Germline V CDR1 and CDR2: GTSNPN, SVGIG (reference sequence). CDR3 DNA sequence: TGTGCCTGGAGTACAGGGATGAACACTGAAGCTTTCTTT. Its translation is CAWSTGMNTEAFF.

The chain couples TRBV27 to TRBJ2-1; D not resolved. Germline V gene lookup returns CDR1 MNHEY and CDR2 SMNVEV (reference sequence). The length of the CDR3 is 15 residues. Deletions cut 5 bases from V and 9 bases from J, with 20 bases between. CDR3 in DNA: TGTGCCAGCAGTCCCAGTCTACTTAGAGTCCCTGAGCAGTTCTTC. Protein product: CASSPSLLRVPEQFF.

The chain has TRBV11-2 and TRBJ1-4, with a weak D call TRBD1 (5 bases). This CDR3 has 15 amino acids. The germline CDR1 and CDR2 sequences are SGHAT and FQNNGV. With 3 bases removed from V and 0 bases from J, the gap between germline ends came to 8 bases. CDR3 coding DNA: TGTGCCAGCAGCTTGCAGGGTTCAACTAATGAAAAACTGTTTTTT. Its translation is CASSLQGSTNEKLFF.

The chain carries TRBV7-9 and TRBJ1-1, with 7 bases that match TRBD1. Germline V CDR1 and CDR2: SEHNR, FQNEAQ (reference sequence). J lost 7 bases, V lost 0 bases, and 2 bases had no gene match. This CDR3 is built from 13 residues. This CDR3 reads CASSLARDSEAFF. The CDR3 DNA reads TGTGCCAGCAGCTTAGCGAGGGACAGTGAAGCTTTCTTT.

The CDR3 DNA follows: TGTGCCTGGAGTGACAGAGGGACAGGCTATGGCTACACCTTC. Translation gives CAWSDRGTGYGYTF. V and J are TRBV30 and TRBJ1-2, with TRBD1 identical over 8 bases. Germline trimming cut 1 base from V and 4 bases from J; bases unmatched to any gene: 5. This CDR3 region has 14 residues. The germline V gene encodes CDR1 GTSNPN and CDR2 SVGIG (reference sequence).

The V and J genes are TRBV24-1 and TRBJ2-7; D might be TRBD2 (6 bases). V lost 4 bases to trimming and J lost 5 bases, with 14 bases between them. CDR3 length: 14 residues. CDR1 is KGHDR, CDR2 SFDVKD, per germline. DNA for the CDR3: TGTGCCACCAGTGACGGGAGAGGCCTACACGAGCAGTACTTC. Encoded protein: CATSDGRGLHEQYF.

The V gene is TRBV6-2 or TRBV6-3, the J gene TRBJ1-2; no clear D. The CDR3 runs 12 residues. Trimming took 6 bases from V and 4 from J, leaving 9 bases between them. In germline, CDR1 is MNHEY, CDR2 SVGEGT. CDR3 loop: CASSPVLYGYTF. CDR3 coding DNA: TGTGCCAGCAGCCCTGTACTCTATGGCTACACCTTC.